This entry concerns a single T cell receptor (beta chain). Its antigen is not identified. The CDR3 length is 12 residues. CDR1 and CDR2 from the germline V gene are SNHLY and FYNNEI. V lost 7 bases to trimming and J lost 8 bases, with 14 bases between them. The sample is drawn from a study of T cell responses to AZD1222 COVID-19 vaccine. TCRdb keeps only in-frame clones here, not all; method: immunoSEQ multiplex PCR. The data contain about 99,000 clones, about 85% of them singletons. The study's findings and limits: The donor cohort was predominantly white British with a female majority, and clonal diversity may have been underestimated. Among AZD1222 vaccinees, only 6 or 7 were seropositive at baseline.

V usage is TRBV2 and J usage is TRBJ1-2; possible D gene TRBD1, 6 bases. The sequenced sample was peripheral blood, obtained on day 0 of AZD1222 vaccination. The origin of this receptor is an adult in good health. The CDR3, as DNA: TGTGCCAGCACCCGGGGGGCTGGCGGCTACACCTTC. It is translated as CASTRGAGGYTF.